Listed here are 27 T cell receptor beta chains from one sample, sequenced in a study of beta chain features in type 1 diabetes (dated by TCRdb to 2017 to 2018). The library was generated by the immunoSEQ multiplex PCR assay. The entire isolated RNA was reverse transcribed using the High Capacity cDNA Reverse Transcription Kit, and thus expressed TCRB transcripts were sequenced. Entries here come from immuneACCESS through TCRdb and include only in-frame sequences with V and J called. Some clones fail to appear in such tables; in the studies checked, an unresolved V gene covers under half of the shortfall, and the cause of the remainder is unknown. This sample has hundreds of thousands of clones in its table, and around 30% of those were observed once. Together, the top ten hold around 0.065% of the sample. Sequenced material: naive CD4+ T cells from blood. The cell subset or site tag for this specimen amounts to: true naive CD4+ T cells. Receptor source: a young man in good health.

The genes are TRBV15 and TRBJ2-3; 7 nucleotides align to TRBD1. This CDR3 region has 14 residues. From germline, CDR1 is LNHNV and CDR2 YYDKDF (reference sequence). The V and J ends lost 5 bases and 4 bases, in that order; junction bases with no gene match: 6. CDR3 region: CATSDRQGADTQYF. DNA for the CDR3: TGTGCCACCAGCGATCGACAGGGCGCAGATACGCAGTATTTT.

The gene calls are TRBV9 and TRBJ1-2; D is perhaps TRBD1 (5 bases). Trimming stripped 3 bases from V and 5 bases from J, with 8 bases between. CDR1 SGDLS and CDR2 YYNGEE come from the germline V gene. This CDR3 region has 12 residues. CDR3 region: CASSEGRYGYTF. CDR3 nucleotides: TGTGCCAGCAGCGAGGGGAGGTATGGCTACACCTTC.

The rearrangement joins TRBV28 to TRBJ1-2; D gene unclear. The CDR3 extends over 15 amino acids. Per germline, CDR1 MDHEN and CDR2 SYDVKM. V shed 3 bases and J shed 4 bases, with 15 bases lying between them. For the CDR3, the DNA is TGTGCCAGCAGTTTGCCCCGGTGGGCAGCCTATGGCTACACCTTC. As protein: CASSLPRWAAYGYTF.

This clone was recorded a few times. The chain couples TRBV13 to TRBJ2-7, with D perhaps matching TRBD2 (6 bases). The CDR3 loop spans 15 amino acids. V was clipped by 5 bases and J by 0 bases, with 14 bases between them. Per the germline V gene, CDR1 is PRHDT and CDR2 is FYEKMQ (reference sequence). CDR3 nucleotides: TGTGCCAGCAGCCAAGGGACTCCGAGCTCCTACGAGCAGTACTTC. The encoded protein is CASSQGTPSSYEQYF.

This clone was found a few times. V and J are TRBV30 and TRBJ2-7; TRBD1 aligns across 11 bases. In germline, CDR1 is GTSNPN, CDR2 SVGIG (reference sequence). CDR3 size: 12 residues. Unmatched junction bases numbered 2, after V lost 5 bases and J lost 5 bases. CDR3 in amino acids: CAWGQGADEQYF. Written as DNA, the CDR3 is TGTGCCTGGGGACAGGGGGCGGACGAGCAGTACTTC. Complete variable domain (other parts from reference TRBV30 and TRBJ2-7): SQTIHQWPATLVQPVGSPLSLECTVEGTSNPNLYWYRQAAGRGLQLLFYSVGIGQISSEVPQNLSASRPQDRQFILSSKKLLLSDSGFYLCAWGQGADEQYFGPGTRLTVT.

A few counts support this clone. This CDR3 reads CSVGPLMNTEAFF. The CDR3 DNA follows: TGCAGCGTTGGACCCCTTATGAACACTGAAGCTTTCTTT. The chain is built from TRBV29-1 and TRBJ1-1, with D hard to call. Germline values: CDR1 SQVTM, CDR2 ANQGSEA. V shed 4 bases and J shed 0 bases, with 9 bases lying between them. This CDR3 region has 13 residues.

Only a few counts were recorded for this clone. This sequence joins TRBV29-1 and TRBJ2-2; 9 positions match TRBD1. Germline lookup yields CDR1 SQVTM and CDR2 ANQGSEA. J gave up 4 bases and V 6 bases, and 6 bases lay outside the gene matches. The CDR3 extends over 14 amino acids. CDR3 region: CSVGQGKITGELFF. The CDR3 DNA reads as TGCAGCGTCGGACAGGGGAAAATCACCGGGGAGCTGTTTTTT.

This clone was counted a few times. The chain has TRBV7-9 and TRBJ2-7; 10 bases are shared with TRBD2. The V segment lost 1 base and the J segment 5 bases; nucleotides outside the gene matches: 5. Per the germline V gene, CDR1 is SEHNR and CDR2 is FQNEAQ (reference sequence). This CDR3 is 15 amino acids long. DNA for the CDR3: TGTGCCAGCAGCTTAGAAGCGGGAGGGCCAAACGAGCAGTACTTC. It codes for CASSLEAGGPNEQYF.

The rearrangement joins TRBV7-2 to TRBJ2-2; D might be TRBD1 (6 bases). Between the trimmed V and J ends, which lost 3 bases and 2 bases, there was a span of 13 bases. Per the germline V gene, CDR1 is SGHTA and CDR2 is FQGNSA. This CDR3 spans 16 amino acids. CDR3 amino acids: CASSLGRGGNTGELFF. Written as DNA, the CDR3 is TGTGCCAGCAGCTTGGGCAGGGGTGGCAACACCGGGGAGCTGTTTTTT. Full variable domain (rest looked up from reference TRBV7-2 and TRBJ2-2): GAGVSQSPSNKVTEKGKDVELRCDPISGHTALYWYRQSLGQGLEFLIYFQGNSAPDKSGLPSDRFSAERTGGSVSTLTIQRTQQEDSAVYLCASSLGRGGNTGELFFGEGSRLTVL.

This clone was seen a few times. Other DNA sequences of this sample code for an identical CDR3. The chain uses TRBV18 and TRBJ2-1; the D gene is possibly TRBD2 (5 bases). Trimming took 3 bases from V and 1 from J, leaving 10 bases between them. The CDR3 has 15 residues. Looked up from germline, CDR1 is KGHSH and CDR2 is LQKENI. The CDR3 loop is CASSPQTGSYNEQFF. The DNA of the CDR3 is TGTGCCAGCTCACCTCAGACGGGATCCTACAATGAGCAGTTCTTC.

The chain uses TRBV27 and TRBJ2-6; D unclear. Germline lookup yields CDR1 MNHEY and CDR2 SMNVEV (reference sequence). CDR3 length equals 13 residues. Trimming took 4 bases from V and 1 from J, leaving 2 bases between them. The CDR3 reads CASSSSGANVLTF. DNA of the CDR3: TGTGCCAGCAGTTCATCTGGGGCCAACGTCCTGACTTTC.

The V call is TRBV4-1, the J call TRBJ2-7; 12 bases line up with TRBD2. V trimming: 2 bases; J trimming: 3 bases; junction bases outside the gene matches: 5. Germline V gene lookup returns CDR1 MGHRA and CDR2 YSYEKL. The CDR3 extends over 16 amino acids. The CDR3 DNA is TGCGCCAGCAGCCAACTCATACTAGCGGGAGGCTACGAGCAGTACTTC. It is translated as CASSQLILAGGYEQYF.

This clone has just a few counts. This chain connects TRBV14 to TRBJ2-7; D gene unclear. Germline V gene sequence: CDR1 SGHDN, CDR2 FVKESK. This CDR3 is 11 amino acids long. V was trimmed by 3 bases and J by 7 bases, leaving 7 bases between them. CDR3: CASSHAREQYF. CDR3 DNA sequence: TGTGCCAGCAGCCATGCGCGGGAGCAGTACTTC.

A word on this clone: The same CDR3 can be traced to other DNA sequences in this sample. V is TRBV9 and J is TRBJ2-7; a possible D gene is TRBD1 (6 bases). CDR1 is SGDLS and CDR2 is YYNGEE in the germline V gene. V gave up 2 bases and J gave up 0 bases, with 9 bases separating them. There are 14 residues in the CDR3. The CDR3 protein is CASSVGADSYEQYF. The CDR3 DNA follows: TGTGCCAGCAGCGTGGGGGCGGACTCCTACGAGCAGTACTTC.

This chain links TRBV7-9 with TRBJ2-4; the D call may be TRBD1 or TRBD2 (5 bases each). CDR1 is SEHNR and CDR2 is FQNEAQ in the germline V gene (reference sequence). The CDR3 runs to 14 residues. V gave up 6 bases and J gave up 2 bases, with 11 bases separating them. This chain's CDR3 is CASSPGTSKNIQYF. DNA of the CDR3: TGTGCCAGCAGTCCCGGGACCTCCAAAAACATTCAGTACTTC.

The table lists this clone with a few counts. This rearrangement joins TRBV27 to TRBJ2-1, with 9 bases lining up with TRBD1. From germline, CDR1 is MNHEY and CDR2 SMNVEV (reference sequence). CDR3 length: 15 amino acids. Trimming took 5 bases from V and 6 from J; bases not matched to a gene: 8. In DNA form, the CDR3 reads TGTGCCAGCAGTGAAACCGGGACAGGGTTCAATGAGCAGTTCTTC. Protein product: CASSETGTGFNEQFF.

This clone came up a few times. The genes are TRBV29-1 and TRBJ2-1; D unclear. This CDR3 has 12 amino acids. V dropped 7 bases and J dropped 4 bases, with 11 bases sitting between them. Per the germline V gene, CDR1 is SQVTM and CDR2 is ANQGSEA. Here the CDR3 reads CSAYINYNEQFF. The CDR3 DNA reads as TGCAGCGCTTACATAAATTACAATGAGCAGTTCTTC.

This chain joins TRBV7-2 and TRBJ1-1; no firm D call. Germline assignment: CDR1 SGHTA and CDR2 FQGNSA. The CDR3 consists of 12 residues. Trimming cost V 5 bases and J 4 bases, with 8 bases left between them. The CDR3 DNA reads TGTGCCAGCAGCCGGGAGGTCACTGAAGCTTTCTTT. As protein: CASSREVTEAFF.

This clone occurred a few times. This chain uses TRBV18 with TRBJ2-5; D perhaps matches TRBD1 (5 bases). The CDR3 extends over 14 amino acids. The germline gives CDR1 KGHSH, CDR2 LQKENI. Trimming left V 3 bases short and J 3 bases short, with 11 bases between. The CDR3 DNA is TGTGCCAGCTCACCGAACGGCAGGGAAGAGACCCAGTACTTC. Translation: CASSPNGREETQYF.

This rearrangement joins TRBV18 to TRBJ1-2, with a possible D match to TRBD1 (5 bases). CDR3 length: 13 residues. V was trimmed by 3 bases and J by 1 base, leaving 6 bases between them. In germline, CDR1 is KGHSH, CDR2 LQKENI. CDR3 sequence reads: CASSPTDNYGYTF. The CDR3 region has the DNA TGTGCCAGCTCACCGACAGATAACTATGGCTACACCTTC.

The J gene is TRBJ2-3, the V gene TRBV29-1, with a possible D match to TRBD2 (6 bases). Trimming took off 3 bases at V and 2 bases at J, with 15 bases between the two ends. Germline values: CDR1 SQVTM, CDR2 ANQGSEA. The CDR3 totals 15 residues. The CDR3 bases are TGCAGCGTTGAGGGGGACGGGAGCCTCACAGATACGCAGTATTTT. It translates to CSVEGDGSLTDTQYF.

Turning to this clone: This specimen includes other DNA sequences encoding the same CDR3. This rearrangement joins TRBV30 to TRBJ1-1; D is possibly TRBD1 (5 bases). CDR1 GTSNPN and CDR2 SVGIG come from the germline V gene (reference sequence). This CDR3 contains 11 residues. V lost 4 bases to trimming and J lost 4 bases, with 7 bases between them. The CDR3 loop is CAWTGVTEAFF. In nucleotides, the CDR3 is TGTGCCTGGACGGGGGTCACTGAAGCTTTCTTT.

The chain carries TRBV30 and TRBJ1-2; D ambiguous. V lost 0 bases, J lost 7 bases, and 9 bases lay in between. Germline CDR1 GTSNPN, CDR2 SVGIG (reference sequence). This CDR3 comprises 12 residues. The CDR3 DNA sequence: TGTGCCTGGAGTGTACTAAGGTCTGGCTACACCTTC. This encodes CAWSVLRSGYTF.

CDR3 loop: CASLSGWGMNTEAFF. DNA of the CDR3: TGTGCCAGCCTCTCCGGCTGGGGCATGAACACTGAAGCTTTCTTT. The V gene is TRBV27, the J gene TRBJ1-1; D is perhaps TRBD1 (5 bases). Per germline, CDR1 MNHEY and CDR2 SMNVEV (reference sequence). Trimming shortened V by 8 bases and J by 0 bases, and 16 bases separated the two germline ends. The CDR3 has 15 residues.

This clone was recorded a few times. The rearrangement links TRBV4-1 to TRBJ2-5, with a tentative D call TRBD1 (6 bases). The DNA end is more similar to TRBJ2-7, so the J call may be wrong. Germline values: CDR1 MGHRA, CDR2 YSYEKL. This CDR3 contains 15 residues. This CDR3 is CASSAARGGLYEQYF. The CDR3 nucleotides are TGCGCCAGCAGCGCTGCCAGGGGCGGGTTATACGAGCAGTACTTC.

In DNA, the CDR3 is TGTGCCAGCAGCAGACTAGCGGGAGGTTTCAATGAGCAGTTCTTC. Its protein is CASSRLAGGFNEQFF. V is TRBV6-5 and J is TRBJ2-1; 13 positions match TRBD2. Germline CDR1 reads MNHEY; CDR2 reads SVGAGI. V lost 6 bases and J lost 6; bases outside the gene matches: 5. The CDR3 spans 15 residues.

The chain is built from TRBV11-2 and TRBJ1-2; 9 nucleotides match TRBD1. The CDR3 runs 15 residues. Trimming cost V 5 bases and J 2 bases; bases outside gene matches: 6. CDR1 is SGHAT and CDR2 is FQNNGV in the germline V gene. The CDR3 spells CASSTRTGDNYGYTF. The CDR3 bases are TGTGCCAGCAGCACGAGGACAGGGGACAACTATGGCTACACCTTC.